The subject of this entry is one T cell receptor beta chain. TCR beta sequencing was performed on blood CD8+ and CD4+ T cells. RNA was extracted with the RNeasy kit, and a quantity of 0.5 to 1 ug was reverse transcribed using random hexamers. Amplification of TCR beta CDR3 spanned 54 Vbeta and 13 Jbeta via immunoSEQ multiplex PCR. TCRdb fed the immunoSEQ multiplex PCR reads into MiXCR, producing one record per CDR3 protein. The sample holds just over 300,000 distinct CDR3 sequences; approximately 90% are singletons and the top ten take roughly 0.059%. This sample was included in a study of CD8 T cells in Susac syndrome. V shed 3 bases and J shed 10 bases, with 19 bases lying between them. This CDR3 spans 15 amino acids. Per the germline V gene, CDR1 is LGHNA and CDR2 is YSLEER.

This clonotype was sampled from a human donor with multiple sclerosis. The chain recombines TRBV4-3 with TRBJ2-1; D may match TRBD1 or TRBD2 (5 bases each). Sequenced material: CD4+ T cells from PBMCs. CDR3 amino acids: CASSQDWDGRREQFF. CDR3 DNA sequence: TGCGCCAGCAGCCAGGATTGGGACGGCCGTAGGGAGCAGTTCTTC.